Each of the 17 T cell receptor beta chains below was sequenced from the same sample in a study of blood T cells in healthy people across ages. A second PCR, run for roughly 7 to 12 cycles, used a sample-barcoded 5' primer plus a J-beta primer mix. A single record per CDR3 protein comes from TCRdb applying MiXCR to the 5' RACE reads. The sample shows over 1.5 million distinct CDR3 sequences, roughly 50% of them seen only once. Sequencing was performed on blood. These receptors all stem from a woman aged 40 to 50 in good health.

This clonotype showed up just a few times. V is TRBV7-2 and J is TRBJ2-3; D gene unclear. Germline V CDR1 and CDR2: SGHTA, FQGNSA. Deletions cut 1 base from V and 4 bases from J, with 9 bases between. The CDR3 runs to 14 residues. CDR3 coding DNA: TGTGCCAGCAGCTTAGATTCGTATCCAGATACGCAGTATTTT. Protein product: CASSLDSYPDTQYF.

The chain is built from TRBV27 and TRBJ2-1; D may be TRBD2 (7 bases). Germline assignment: CDR1 MNHEY and CDR2 SMNVEV (reference sequence). V was pared by 10 bases and J by 4 bases, with 20 bases between. There are 15 residues in the CDR3. The CDR3 reads CATNGAGAPYNEQFF. The CDR3, as DNA: TGTGCCACCAACGGGGCGGGGGCCCCTTACAATGAGCAGTTCTTC.

The chain recombines TRBV7-2 with TRBJ2-5; 7 nucleotides agree with TRBD2. Trimming took 1 base from V and 4 from J; bases not matched to a gene: 6. Germline CDR1 and CDR2: SGHTA and FQGNSA. This CDR3 comprises 15 residues. Written as DNA, the CDR3 is TGTGCCAGCAGCTTAGATCCAGCGGGGCTAGAGACCCAGTACTTC. Translating it yields CASSLDPAGLETQYF.

The table lists this clonotype with a few counts. This rearrangement joins TRBV7-2 to TRBJ2-7; D unresolved. This CDR3 contains 14 residues. CDR1 and CDR2 (germline): SGHTA, FQGNSA. With 0 bases removed from V and 3 bases from J, the gap between germline ends came to 9 bases. CDR3 residues: CASSLAGLVYEQYF. The CDR3 DNA reads as TGTGCCAGCAGCTTAGCCGGCCTAGTCTACGAGCAGTACTTC. Using reference TRBV7-2 and TRBJ2-7 for the parts outside the CDR3, the full variable domain is GAGVSQSPSNKVTEKGKDVELRCDPISGHTALYWYRQSLGQGLEFLIYFQGNSAPDKSGLPSDRFSAERTGGSVSTLTIQRTQQEDSAVYLCASSLAGLVYEQYFGPGTRLTVT.

The rearrangement links TRBV6-2 or TRBV6-3 to TRBJ2-7, with TRBD1 identical over 7 bases. The CDR3 is 15 residues long. The germline gives CDR1 MNHEY, CDR2 SVGEGT. The J segment lost 0 bases and the V segment lost 6 bases, leaving 8 bases of the junction unmatched. CDR3 sequence reads: CASSSLDRSSYEQYF. Here the CDR3 DNA reads TGTGCCAGCAGCAGCCTGGACAGGAGCTCCTACGAGCAGTACTTC.

The chain employs TRBV6-2 or TRBV6-3 and TRBJ2-1; possible D gene TRBD2, 6 bases. This CDR3 spans 15 amino acids. Trimming took off 1 base at V and 3 bases at J, with 10 bases between the two ends. The germline CDR1 and CDR2 sequences are MNHEY and SVGEGT. CDR3 sequence reads: CASSYYEGLYNEQFF. In DNA, the CDR3 is TGTGCCAGCAGTTACTATGAGGGACTCTACAATGAGCAGTTCTTC.

The chain combines TRBV9 with TRBJ2-1; weak D call: TRBD2 (7 bases). Trimming took 3 bases from V and 11 from J, leaving 12 bases between them. The length of the CDR3 is 12 residues. The germline V gene encodes CDR1 SGDLS and CDR2 YYNGEE. This CDR3 reads CASSAGGLKQFF. In DNA form, the CDR3 reads TGTGCCAGCAGCGCGGGGGGCCTTAAGCAGTTCTTC.

The chain couples TRBV10-3 to TRBJ2-3, with D maybe TRBD2 (6 bases). The CDR3 length is 14 residues. CDR1 ENHRY and CDR2 SYGVKD come from the germline V gene. V lost 3 bases, J lost 7 bases, and 14 bases lay in between. The CDR3 reads CAISDSGTAYTQYF. The CDR3 bases are TGTGCCATCAGTGATTCCGGGACTGCTTATACGCAGTATTTT.

The J gene is TRBJ1-2, the V gene TRBV28, with TRBD1 identical over 7 bases. V lost 5 bases, J lost 4 bases, and 13 bases stayed unmatched. This CDR3 region has 16 residues. CDR1 MDHEN and CDR2 SYDVKM come from the germline V gene. CDR3 protein: CASSPETGLVGYGYTF. CDR3 DNA: TGTGCCAGCAGTCCCGAGACAGGGCTAGTGGGCTATGGCTACACCTTC.

The table lists this clonotype with a few counts. The chain has TRBV6-2 or TRBV6-3 and TRBJ2-7; possible D gene TRBD1, 6 bases. The germline V and J ends were trimmed by 6 bases and 5 bases, with 17 bases remaining between them. The CDR3 consists of 14 residues. Germline loops: CDR1 MNHEY, CDR2 SVGEGT. The CDR3 DNA sequence: TGTGCCAGCAGCCGGACAGTAGAGCATAACGAGCAGTACTTC. Protein product: CASSRTVEHNEQYF.

This clonotype was recorded a few times. The chain recombines TRBV16 with TRBJ2-3; D is undetermined. This CDR3 is built from 12 residues. V gave up 0 bases and J gave up 9 bases, with 7 bases separating them. Germline V gives CDR1 KGHSY, CDR2 FQNENV. The CDR3 region is CASSQSRRTQYF. For the CDR3, the DNA is TGTGCCAGCAGCCAATCCAGGAGAACGCAGTATTTT.

The rearrangement uses TRBV9 and TRBJ2-3, with D possibly being TRBD2 (6 bases). The ends were cut back, 4 bases at V and 0 bases at J, with 21 bases in the middle. The CDR3 is 18 amino acids. Germline loops: CDR1 SGDLS, CDR2 YYNGEE. As DNA, the CDR3 is TGTGCCAGCAGCCCCGCGCGGGGCGCGAAACCCAGCACAGATACGCAGTATTTT. Its translation is CASSPARGAKPSTDTQYF.

This rearrangement joins TRBV2 to TRBJ1-1, with 7 positions matching TRBD1. Germline V CDR1 and CDR2: SNHLY, FYNNEI. The ends lost 7 bases at V and 1 base at J; junction bases unmatched: 3. CDR3 length: 13 residues. CDR3 coding DNA: TGTGCCAGCACGAGGGGGCCGAACACTGAAGCTTTCTTT. Amino acid sequence: CASTRGPNTEAFF.

V gene TRBV2 combines with J gene TRBJ2-6, with 8 bases aligning to TRBD1. V gave up 8 bases and J gave up 0 bases; unmatched junction bases: 18. Germline V lookup: CDR1 SNHLY, CDR2 FYNNEI. This CDR3 contains 20 residues. DNA for the CDR3: TGTGCCAGCTGGGGCGACAGGGGCGAAGATGATCTCTCTGGGGCCAACGTCCTGACTTTC. As protein: CASWGDRGEDDLSGANVLTF.

This chain uses TRBV28 with TRBJ2-7, with a possible D match to TRBD1 (5 bases). CDR1 is MDHEN, CDR2 SYDVKM, per germline. This CDR3 region has 14 residues. The V gene lost 5 bases and the J gene lost 3 bases, with 14 bases spanning the gap. CDR3 in DNA: TGTGCCAGCAGTCCGCCGACAGCTTTCTACGAGCAGTACTTC. It yields the protein CASSPPTAFYEQYF.

The chain recombines TRBV13 with TRBJ2-2; 11 nucleotides align to TRBD2. Germline CDR1 is PRHDT and CDR2 is FYEKMQ (reference sequence). The CDR3 is 17 amino acids. V trimming: 3 bases; J trimming: 2 bases; junction bases outside the gene matches: 5. CDR3 bases: TGTGCCAGCAGCTTTCCTAGCGGGGGGCCAAACACCGGGGAGCTGTTTTTT. Protein: CASSFPSGGPNTGELFF.

This clonotype was picked up a small number of times. This rearrangement joins TRBV5-1 to TRBJ2-3, with D perhaps given as TRBD1 or TRBD2 (5 bases each). This CDR3 contains 14 residues. V lost 2 bases and J lost 2, with 9 bases in between. The germline V gene has CDR1 SGHRS and CDR2 YFSETQ. CDR3 DNA sequence: TGCGCCAGCAGCTTATGGGACGCCACAGATACGCAGTATTTT. Amino acids: CASSLWDATDTQYF.